The 20 T cell receptor beta chains below were found in one sample sequenced in a study of T cell responses to AZD1222 COVID-19 vaccine. Here immunoSEQ multiplex PCR was the method, and the copy in TCRdb shows in-frame clones only, minus some. The repertoire has about 75,000 clones, about nine tenths of them found once; the top ten carry 9% to 10%. The sample in question was peripheral blood, obtained 28 days after the second dose of the MenACWY control vaccine. These receptors all come from an adult who received the MenACWY meningococcal vaccine as a control.

This chain connects TRBV2 to TRBJ2-2; TRBD1 matches at 10 bases. V lost 6 bases and J lost 7; bases outside the gene matches: 11. CDR1 is SNHLY, CDR2 FYNNEI, per germline. CDR3 length equals 16 residues. CDR3 in DNA: TGTGCCAGCAGACCCGGAGGGACAGGGGAGATCGGGGAGCTGTTTTTT. It specifies CASRPGGTGEIGELFF.

The chain has TRBV10-3 and TRBJ1-5; D gene uncertain. Trimming removed 9 bases at V and 2 bases at J, with 11 bases between. The CDR3 spans 13 residues. Germline V gene data show CDR1 as ENHRY and CDR2 as SYGVKD. CDR3 in amino acids: CAICGGGNQPQHF. The CDR3, as DNA: TGTGCCATTTGTGGCGGGGGCAATCAGCCCCAGCATTTT.

The chain combines TRBV9 with TRBJ2-5, with D tentatively TRBD1 or TRBD2 (6 bases each). Germline V gene data show CDR1 as SGDLS and CDR2 as YYNGEE. Trimming removed 1 base from V and 1 base from J, with 14 bases in between. This CDR3 is built from 16 residues. This CDR3 is CASSVSGGGSQETQYF. As DNA, the CDR3 is TGTGCCAGCAGCGTATCTGGAGGGGGGAGCCAAGAGACCCAGTACTTC.

The rearrangement joins TRBV19 to TRBJ2-2; tentative D call: TRBD1 (5 bases). The CDR3 has 15 residues. V gave up 6 bases and J gave up 3 bases, with 14 bases separating them. Looked up from germline, CDR1 is LNHDA and CDR2 is SQIVND (reference sequence). In nucleotides, the CDR3 is TGTGCCAGTAGCCTGAGACAGAAAGACACCGGGGAGCTGTTTTTT. Its protein is CASSLRQKDTGELFF.

This clone has only a few counts. The genes are TRBV4-3 and TRBJ2-1; 7 nucleotides match TRBD1. Germline loops: CDR1 LGHNA, CDR2 YSLEER. The length of the CDR3 is 15 residues. V lost 0 bases and J lost 10; bases outside the gene matches: 9. The CDR3 is CASSQDRATGAEQFF. In DNA form, the CDR3 reads TGCGCCAGCAGCCAAGACAGAGCCACAGGGGCCGAGCAGTTCTTC.

The chain has TRBV28 and TRBJ1-1, with D perhaps matching TRBD1 (5 bases). The V gene lost 4 bases and the J gene lost 2 bases, with 14 bases spanning the gap. The germline gives CDR1 MDHEN, CDR2 SYDVKM. The CDR3 consists of 15 residues. The CDR3 spells CASSYTRGFNTEAFF. CDR3 nucleotide sequence: TGTGCCAGCAGTTACACCCGGGGGTTTAACACTGAAGCTTTCTTT.

In its sample, this clone was seen a few times. V and J are TRBV3-1 (or the pseudogene TRBV3-2) and TRBJ2-7, with TRBD1 identical over 8 bases. The J segment lost 0 bases and the V segment lost 3 bases, leaving 4 bases of the junction unmatched. Germline values: CDR1 LGHDT, CDR2 YNNKEL (reference sequence). This CDR3 spans 15 amino acids. CDR3 in DNA: TGTGCCAGCAGCCATGGACAGGGACTCTCCTACGAGCAGTACTTC. This codes for CASSHGQGLSYEQYF.

The chain links TRBV4-3 to TRBJ1-3; D unclear. V lost 0 bases, J lost 0 bases, and 6 bases lay in between. Per germline, CDR1 LGHNA and CDR2 YSLEER. This CDR3 spans 15 amino acids. The CDR3 sequence: CASSQDPDSGNTIYF. The DNA of the CDR3 is TGCGCCAGCAGCCAAGATCCTGACTCTGGAAACACCATATATTTT.

V and J are TRBV9 and TRBJ2-3; no definite D call. The CDR3 totals 16 residues. The V gene's germline CDR1 is SGDLS and CDR2 YYNGEE. V was cut by 3 bases and J by 1 base, with 15 bases left in between. CDR3 protein: CASSAQANFGTDTQYF. Here the CDR3 DNA reads TGTGCCAGCAGCGCCCAAGCGAATTTCGGCACAGATACGCAGTATTTT.

The rearrangement joins TRBV24-1 to TRBJ2-2, with TRBD1 matching 7 bases. The V and J ends lost 3 bases and 1 base, in that order; junction bases with no gene match: 1. Germline V gene lookup returns CDR1 KGHDR and CDR2 SFDVKD. This CDR3 comprises 15 residues. The CDR3 DNA reads TGTGCCACCAGTGATCGGACAGGGAACACCGGGGAGCTGTTTTTT. Translated, it gives CATSDRTGNTGELFF.

The CDR3 DNA reads TGTGCCAGCAGCCCCGGGACAGACTCTGGAAACACCATATATTTT. Translation gives CASSPGTDSGNTIYF. The chain has TRBV3-1 (or the pseudogene TRBV3-2) and TRBJ1-3; TRBD1 aligns across 7 bases. Germline lookup yields CDR1 LGHDT and CDR2 YNNKEL (reference sequence). This CDR3 contains 15 residues. With V trimmed by 4 bases and J by 0 bases, 3 bases remained unmatched.

V gene TRBV28 combines with J gene TRBJ2-3; D is tentatively TRBD1 or TRBD2 (5 bases each). The CDR3 has 12 amino acids. The germline V gene encodes CDR1 MDHEN and CDR2 SYDVKM. V was trimmed by 6 bases and J by 6 bases, leaving 10 bases between them. CDR3 bases: TGTGCCAGCAGGGGGGTTGGGGATACGCAGTATTTT. This sequence encodes CASRGVGDTQYF. The full variable domain, rest sourced from reference TRBV28 and TRBJ2-3, is DVKVTQSSRYLVKRTGEKVFLECVQDMDHENMFWYRQDPGLGLRLIYFSYDVKMKEKGDIPEGYSVSREKKERFSLILESASTNQTSMYLCASRGVGDTQYFGPGTRLTVL.

This rearrangement joins TRBV6-5 to TRBJ2-5; D is unresolved. V was trimmed by 2 bases and J by 3 bases, leaving 7 bases between them. This CDR3 region has 13 residues. CDR1 MNHEY and CDR2 SVGAGI come from the germline V gene. CDR3 nucleotide sequence: TGTGCCAGCAGTTACGGGCGCGAAGAGACCCAGTACTTC. Protein: CASSYGREETQYF.

The chain couples TRBV6-1 to TRBJ2-7, with D unclear. V lost 0 bases and J lost 4, with 10 bases in between. Germline CDR1 reads MNHNS; CDR2 reads SASEGT. This CDR3 comprises 14 residues. In DNA, the CDR3 is TGTGCCAGCAGTGAAGCCCGTTGGATTTACGAGCAGTACTTC. Its protein product is CASSEARWIYEQYF.

This clone is medium-sized within its sample. The chain combines TRBV13 with TRBJ2-2; D gene unclear. This CDR3 has 13 residues. Germline V gene data show CDR1 as PRHDT and CDR2 as FYEKMQ (reference sequence). Trimming took 5 bases from V and 5 from J, leaving 9 bases between them. CDR3 nucleotides: TGTGCCAGCAGCCTAAAGGGAACCGGGGAGCTGTTTTTT. It translates to CASSLKGTGELFF.

In this sample, this clone turned up a few times. The chain uses TRBV7-9 and TRBJ1-4; 8 bases map to TRBD1. Unmatched junction bases numbered 9, after V lost 5 bases and J lost 7 bases. This CDR3 contains 15 residues. Germline-derived CDR1 and CDR2 are SEHNR and FQNEAQ (reference sequence). The CDR3 here is CASSRQTGVTEKLFF. The CDR3 bases are TGTGCCAGCAGCCGACAGACAGGGGTCACTGAAAAACTGTTTTTT.

V gene TRBV5-6 combines with J gene TRBJ1-2; no reliable D call. The CDR3 covers 13 residues. CDR1 SGHDT and CDR2 YYEEEE come from the germline V gene. The V and J ends lost 4 bases and 6 bases respectively, with 13 bases between them. The CDR3 loop reads CASSQRAGDGYTF. DNA of the CDR3: TGTGCCAGCAGCCAGAGGGCAGGTGATGGCTACACCTTC.

This chain connects TRBV9 to TRBJ1-2; no firm D call. Trimming removed 1 base at V and 6 bases at J, with 16 bases between. This CDR3 is built from 15 residues. CDR1 and CDR2 (germline): SGDLS, YYNGEE. CDR3 in amino acids: CASSVTGGKQNGYTF. As DNA, the CDR3 is TGTGCCAGCAGCGTAACTGGCGGAAAACAGAATGGCTACACCTTC. Complete variable domain (other parts from reference TRBV9 and TRBJ1-2): DSGVTQTPKHLITATGQRVTLRCSPRSGDLSVYWYQQSLDQGLQFLIQYYNGEERAKGNILERFSAQQFPDLHSELNLSSLELGDSALYFCASSVTGGKQNGYTFGSGTRLTVV.

The V and J genes are TRBV28 and TRBJ1-2; D not certain. The CDR3 sequence is 11 residues long. V lost 7 bases to trimming and J lost 0 bases, with 3 bases between them. Germline V gene sequence: CDR1 MDHEN, CDR2 SYDVKM. The CDR3 region is CASKANYGYTF. DNA for the CDR3: TGTGCCAGCAAGGCTAACTATGGCTACACCTTC.

This clone was counted a few times. Additional DNA sequences in this sample encode the identical CDR3. The gene calls are TRBV14 and TRBJ1-2; D not certain. The CDR3 extends over 14 amino acids. Germline V lookup: CDR1 SGHDN, CDR2 FVKESK. V was shortened by 1 base and J by 4 bases, with 10 bases between the two germline ends. CDR3 bases: TGTGCCAGCAGCCAAGTGGGGTTAACCTATGGCTACACCTTC. Translated: CASSQVGLTYGYTF.